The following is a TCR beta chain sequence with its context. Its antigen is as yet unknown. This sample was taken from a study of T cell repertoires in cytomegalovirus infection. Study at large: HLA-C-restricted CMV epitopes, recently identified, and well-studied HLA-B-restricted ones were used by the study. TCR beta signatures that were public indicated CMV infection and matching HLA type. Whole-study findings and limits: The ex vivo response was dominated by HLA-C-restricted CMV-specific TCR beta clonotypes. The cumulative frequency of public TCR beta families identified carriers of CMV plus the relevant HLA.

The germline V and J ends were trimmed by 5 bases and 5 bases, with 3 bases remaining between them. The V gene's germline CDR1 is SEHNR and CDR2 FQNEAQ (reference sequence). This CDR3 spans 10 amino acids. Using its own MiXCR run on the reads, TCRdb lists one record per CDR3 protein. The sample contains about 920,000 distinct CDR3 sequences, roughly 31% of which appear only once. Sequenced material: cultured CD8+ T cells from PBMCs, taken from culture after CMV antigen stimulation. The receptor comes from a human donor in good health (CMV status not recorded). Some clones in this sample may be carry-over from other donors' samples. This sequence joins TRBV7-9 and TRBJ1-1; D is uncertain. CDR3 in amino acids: CASSHTEAFF. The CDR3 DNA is TGTGCCAGCAGCCATACTGAAGCTTTCTTT. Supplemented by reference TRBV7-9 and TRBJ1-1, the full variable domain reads DTGVSQNPRHKITKRGQNVTFRCDPISEHNRLYWYRQTLGQGPEFLTYFQNEAQLEKSRLLSDRFSAERPKGSFSTLEIQRTEQGDSAMYLCASSHTEAFFGQGTRLTVV.